This TCR beta chain comes out of a study of T cell responses to AZD1222 COVID-19 vaccine. Overall study results and limits: Compared with day 0, the breadth and depth of the Spike-specific TCR repertoire rose significantly after two doses of AZD1222. The span of vaccine-associated CD4 TCRs extended across spike, with dominance at 160-218 and 743-854. Repertoires in all cases were sampled only once the peak T cell response had passed. Clonal diversity was possibly underestimated, and the donors were mostly white British, with more females.

This CDR3 region has 13 residues. Trimming cost V 6 bases and J 4 bases, with 7 bases left between them. Germline V gene data show CDR1 as SGHTA and CDR2 as FQGNSA. Comments on this clone: What it binds is unknown.

Profiling relied on immunoSEQ multiplex PCR, and the TCRdb table lists in-frame clones only, not all of them. Of some 150,000 clones in the sample, 85% to 95% were seen once. The sequence derives from an adult in good health. This specimen consisted of peripheral blood, obtained on day 0 of AZD1222 vaccination. J is TRBJ2-6 and V is TRBV7-2, with D unclear. CDR3 in DNA: TGTGCCAGCAGAGGACCCGGGGCCAACGTCCTGACTTTC. This encodes CASRGPGANVLTF.